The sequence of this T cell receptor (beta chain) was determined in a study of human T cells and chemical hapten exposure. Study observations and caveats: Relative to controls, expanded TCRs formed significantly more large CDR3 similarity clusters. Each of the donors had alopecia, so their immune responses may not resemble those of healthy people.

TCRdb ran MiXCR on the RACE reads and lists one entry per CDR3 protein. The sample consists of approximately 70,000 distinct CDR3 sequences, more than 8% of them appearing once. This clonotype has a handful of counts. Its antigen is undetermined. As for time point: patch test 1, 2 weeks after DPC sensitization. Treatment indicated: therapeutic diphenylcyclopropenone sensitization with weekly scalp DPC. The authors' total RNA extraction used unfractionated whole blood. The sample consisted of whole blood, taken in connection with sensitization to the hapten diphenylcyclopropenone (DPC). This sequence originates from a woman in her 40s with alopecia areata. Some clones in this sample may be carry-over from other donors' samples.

In nucleotides, the CDR3 is TGTGCCAGCAGCAATTTTTTACAGGGGGTAACAGGGACCCAGTACTTC. It codes for CASSNFLQGVTGTQYF. The J gene is TRBJ2-5, the V gene TRBV21-1; the table's D call, TRBD1, has no DNA check behind it. TRBV21-1 corresponds to a pseudogene. The CDR3 contains 16 residues.